The TCR beta chain described here comes from a study of ipilimumab plus nivolumab after autologous stem cell transplantation (dated by TCRdb to the early 2020s). Background for the entire study: The median number of doses that trial patients received was 5 for ipilimumab and about 8 for nivolumab. Both primary refractory and relapsed disease were represented in the DLBCL cohort, where 18-month progression-free survival was around 86% and 29%, respectively. The trial enrolled patients with high-risk diffuse large B cell lymphoma, mature T cell lymphoma, or multiple myeloma undergoing autologous transplant. About 33 patients made up the trial's intent-to-treat population.

In regard to this clone: It lacks a known antigen. The record has no base qualities; no much larger clone is one base away.

Library creation used the immunoSEQ multiplex PCR assay. In TCRdb, the immuneACCESS table is reduced to in-frame sequences with V and J assigned. These tables do not hold every clone; where another copy was compared, an unresolved V gene accounts for under half, and the others remain unexplained. For this sample the table gives 20,000 to 25,000 clones, of which 77% were detected only once. The ten largest account for about a fifth of the sample. From the cysteine through the phenylalanine, the CDR3 covers 14 amino acids. This entry keeps only the CDR3 DNA: 42 bases, framed from base 1. V gives up 4 bases and J gives up 0 bases, and the segment between their germline ends measures 6 bases. For CDR1 and CDR2, the germline V gene lists SGHTA and FQGNSA. The research as a whole found: The authors stated that profiles of the T cell receptor repertoire, regulatory T cell phenotype and gut microbiota provided a biologic rationale for studying this approach further. Combined checkpoint inhibition as post-transplant consolidation was concluded by the authors to appear tolerable.

Checkpoint therapy was initiated 14 to 28 days after autologous transplant, and ipilimumab was administered at 1 mg/kg intravenously on day 1 of selected weeks. Nivolumab was given at 3 mg/kg intravenously on day 1 of weeks 1, 4, 7, 10, and every two weeks through week 26. Combined checkpoint inhibition with ipilimumab and nivolumab as consolidation after autologous stem cell transplantation was tested in a Phase Ib clinical trial. This sequence uses TRBV7-2 and TRBJ2-2; the D gene lacks a confident call. The sample in question was PBMCs, obtained in a trial of ipilimumab plus nivolumab as post-transplant consolidation. The receptor comes from a male donor with diffuse large B-cell lymphoma. The nucleotides read TGTGCCAGCAGCTCAAAAGCGAACACCGGGGAGCTGTTTTTT. This sequence encodes CASSSKANTGELFF.